This TCR beta chain stems from a study of identical twins. All donors were healthy, and all were Caucasian. This clonotype was seen only a few times. Template switching added a universal primer binding site, and final cDNA carried unique molecular identifiers. TCRdb re-analysed the 5' RACE reads in MiXCR, keeping a single row per CDR3 protein. The table has about 700,000 distinct CDR3 sequences, roughly 6.2% seen once; the top ten hold 1.5% to 2%. The clonotype was recovered from a man younger than 35 in good health. Sequencing used naive T cells sorted from blood.

CDR3 DNA sequence: TGTGCCAGCAGACCGACTAGCGGAGCGTCTTATGAGCAGTTCTTC. Translated: CASRPTSGASYEQFF. The chain employs TRBV7-9 and TRBJ2-1; TRBD2 matches at 9 bases. The germline V gene encodes CDR1 SEHNR and CDR2 FQNEAQ (reference sequence). CDR3 length: 15 residues. The V and J ends lost 6 bases and 8 bases, in that order; junction bases with no gene match: 11.